This entry lists 3 T cell receptor beta chains sequenced from one sample in a study of T cell responses to AZD1222 COVID-19 vaccine. Sequencing was performed with immunoSEQ multiplex PCR; in TCRdb, only in-frame clones are kept and a portion is missing. Of 20,000 to 25,000 clones in the sample, approximately 86% were seen once. The sequenced sample was peripheral blood, obtained on day 0 of AZD1222 vaccination. The receptors shown here come from an adult in good health.

The chain employs TRBV30 and TRBJ2-7, with D perhaps matching TRBD2 (5 bases). The ends were cut back, 7 bases at V and 0 bases at J, with 13 bases in the middle. Germline V CDR1 and CDR2: GTSNPN, SVGIG (reference sequence). This CDR3 has 13 amino acids. CDR3 DNA: TGTGCCTCTAAGAAAGGGAGCTCCTACGAGCAGTACTTC. As protein: CASKKGSSYEQYF.

This clone was detected only once. V gene TRBV7-6 combines with J gene TRBJ2-5, with 8 positions matching TRBD2. Germline CDR1 is SGHVS and CDR2 is FNYEAQ. V lost 6 bases and J lost 5; bases outside the gene matches: 11. The CDR3 totals 15 residues. The CDR3: CASSFTRLARETQYF. In DNA form, the CDR3 reads TGTGCCAGCAGTTTTACCCGACTAGCGAGGGAGACCCAGTACTTC.

This clone came up a few times. The chain couples TRBV19 to TRBJ2-7; D may be TRBD2 (5 bases). The V end was cut by 1 base, the J end by 3 bases, with 13 bases between. This CDR3 has 15 amino acids. The germline V gene encodes CDR1 LNHDA and CDR2 SQIVND (reference sequence). The CDR3 nucleotides read TGTGCCAGTAGTATAGGTTTGGACGGGATCTACGAGCAGTACTTC. Residues: CASSIGLDGIYEQYF.